This T cell receptor beta chain was found in a study of CD8 T cells in ankylosing spondylitis. TCRdb itself ran the 5' RACE reads through MiXCR, one entry per CDR3 protein. The profile shows about 96,000 distinct CDR3 sequences, roughly 9.6% of them singletons. General study results and limits: What appeared characteristic of ankylosing spondylitis blood was a TCR beta motif of fewer than ten highly homologous variants.

This clonotype was seen many times. Its cognate antigen is unknown. The sample consisted of blood, either unsorted or a sorted T cell fraction (not recorded which). The sequence was obtained from a male donor with ankylosing spondylitis or in good health (not recorded which).

CDR3 DNA sequence: TGTGCCAGCAGTTACGAGGGGAGCGAGCAGTACTTC. This encodes CASSYEGSEQYF. V usage is TRBV6-6 and J usage is TRBJ2-7, with D perhaps TRBD1 or TRBD2 (5 bases each). Germline V CDR1 and CDR2: MNHNY, SVGAGI (reference sequence). This CDR3 is 12 amino acids long. The V end was cut by 2 bases, the J end by 6 bases, with 8 bases between.